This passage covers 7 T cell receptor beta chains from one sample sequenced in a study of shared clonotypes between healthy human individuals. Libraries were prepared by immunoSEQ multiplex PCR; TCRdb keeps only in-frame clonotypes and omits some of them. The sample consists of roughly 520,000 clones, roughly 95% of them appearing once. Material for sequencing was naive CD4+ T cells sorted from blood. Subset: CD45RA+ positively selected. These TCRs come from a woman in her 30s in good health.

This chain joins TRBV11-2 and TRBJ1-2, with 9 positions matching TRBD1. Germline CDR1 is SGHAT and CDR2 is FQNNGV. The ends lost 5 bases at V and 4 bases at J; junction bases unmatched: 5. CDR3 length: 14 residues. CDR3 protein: CASSPRTGAYGYTF. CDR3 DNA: TGTGCCAGCAGCCCACGGACAGGGGCCTATGGCTACACCTTC.

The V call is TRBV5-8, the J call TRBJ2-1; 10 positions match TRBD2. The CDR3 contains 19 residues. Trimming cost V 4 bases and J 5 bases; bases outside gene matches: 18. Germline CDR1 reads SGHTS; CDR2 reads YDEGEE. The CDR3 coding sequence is TGTGCCAGCAGCCCCCTTCGGACTAGCGGCCTCAGGGTGAACAATGAGCAGTTCTTC. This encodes CASSPLRTSGLRVNNEQFF.

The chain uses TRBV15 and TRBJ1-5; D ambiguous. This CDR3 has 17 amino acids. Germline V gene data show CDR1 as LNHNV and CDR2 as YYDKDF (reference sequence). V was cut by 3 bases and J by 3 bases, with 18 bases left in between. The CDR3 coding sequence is TGTGCCACCAGCAGCGACCTCTTACAGTGGTACAATCAGCCCCAGCATTTT. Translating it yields CATSSDLLQWYNQPQHF. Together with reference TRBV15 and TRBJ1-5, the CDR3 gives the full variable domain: DAMVIQNPRYQVTQFGKPVTLSCSQTLNHNVMYWYQQKSSQAPKLLFHYYDKDFNNEADTPDNFQSRRPNTSFCFLDIRSPGLGDTAMYLCATSSDLLQWYNQPQHFGDGTRLSIL.

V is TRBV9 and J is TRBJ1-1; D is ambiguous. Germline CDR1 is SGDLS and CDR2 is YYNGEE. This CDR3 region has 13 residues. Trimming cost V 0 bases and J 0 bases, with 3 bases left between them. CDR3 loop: CASSVGMNTEAFF. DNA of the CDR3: TGTGCCAGCAGCGTAGGTATGAACACTGAAGCTTTCTTT.

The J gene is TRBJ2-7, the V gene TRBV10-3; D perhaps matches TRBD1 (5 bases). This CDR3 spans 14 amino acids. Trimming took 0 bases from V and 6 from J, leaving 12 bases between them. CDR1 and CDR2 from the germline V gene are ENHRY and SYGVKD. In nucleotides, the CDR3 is TGTGCCATCAGTGAGTCCGGCAATCAGGGCGAGCAGTACTTC. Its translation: CAISESGNQGEQYF.

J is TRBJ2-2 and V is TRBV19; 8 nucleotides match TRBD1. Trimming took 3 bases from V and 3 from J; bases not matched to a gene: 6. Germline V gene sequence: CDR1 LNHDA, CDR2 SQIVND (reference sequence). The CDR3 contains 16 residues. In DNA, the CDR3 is TGTGCCAGTAGTATGGTGGCGACAGGGGACACCGGGGAGCTGTTTTTT. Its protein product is CASSMVATGDTGELFF. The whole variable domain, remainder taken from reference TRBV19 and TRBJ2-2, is DGGITQSPKYLFRKEGQNVTLSCEQNLNHDAMYWYRQDPGQGLRLIYYSQIVNDFQKGDIAEGYSVSREKKESFPLTVTSAQKNPTAFYLCASSMVATGDTGELFFGEGSRLTVL.

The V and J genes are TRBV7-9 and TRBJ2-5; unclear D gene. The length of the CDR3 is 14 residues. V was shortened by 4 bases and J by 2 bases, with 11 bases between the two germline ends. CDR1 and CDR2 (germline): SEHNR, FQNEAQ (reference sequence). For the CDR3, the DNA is TGTGCCAGCAGCTCGACCGAGAATCAAGAGACCCAGTACTTC. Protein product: CASSSTENQETQYF.